This TCR beta chain was found in a study of T cells in pancreatic ductal adenocarcinoma. Study conclusions and caveats: Comparisons of tumor and blood clonality may show falsely lower tumor diversity.

The selected patients with pancreatic ductal adenocarcinoma had surgery but no neoadjuvant therapy. Germline V gene sequence: CDR1 SEHNR, CDR2 FQNEAQ (reference sequence). The CDR3 is 16 residues long. The V and J ends lost 1 base and 6 bases, in that order; junction bases with no gene match: 8. On this clone: Its target is unknown.

The protocol was immunoSEQ multiplex PCR, while the TCRdb copy is restricted to in-frame clones and leaves out a portion. The sample shows 97,000 or so clones, roughly 95% of them seen only once. The TCR comes from a human donor with pancreatic ductal adenocarcinoma. J is TRBJ2-3 and V is TRBV7-9; TRBD2 matches at 9 bases. Sequencing was done on a sample of PBMCs. CDR3 region: CASSLGREGPTDTQYF. CDR3 bases: TGTGCCAGCAGCTTAGGGCGGGAGGGCCCAACGGATACGCAGTATTTT.